These T cell receptor beta chains were read from a single sample in a study of T cells in Graves' hyperthyroidism and ophthalmopathy. TCRdb processed the multiplex PCR reads anew with MiXCR; each CDR3 protein has one entry. Of a few hundred thousand distinct CDR3 sequences in the sample, less than 20% are singletons; the top ten hold about 14%. The material sequenced was blood. The receptors were sampled from a woman in her forties with Graves' ophthalmopathy. Each CDR3 is given with its conserved first and last residue. A D gene is named only where the DNA matches it firmly. Clone size is not always given. Where it is, it says once, few, many or a class for expanded clones.

D gene: TRBD2
V gene: TRBV11-2
clone size: few
J gene: TRBJ2-5
CDR3 protein: CASSQSGTSGIQETQYF
CDR3 DNA: TGTGCCAGCAGCCAGAGCGGGACTAGCGGGATCCAAGAGACCCAGTACTTC

D gene: .
V gene: TRBV28
clone size: .
J gene: TRBJ2-5
CDR3 protein: CASSFTDLGGQETQYF
CDR3 DNA: TGTGCCAGCAGTTTTACGGACCTGGGGGGCCAAGAGACCCAGTACTTC

D gene: TRBD1
V gene: TRBV6-2/TRBV6-3
clone size: many
J gene: TRBJ2-7
CDR3 protein: CASSYTDREPYEQYF
CDR3 DNA: TGTGCCAGCAGTTATACCGACAGGGAGCCCTACGAGCAGTACTTC

D gene: TRBD1
V gene: TRBV6-1
clone size: few
J gene: TRBJ1-1
CDR3 protein: CASSGLQGGTEAFF
CDR3 DNA: TGTGCCAGCAGTGGGTTACAGGGGGGCACTGAAGCTTTCTTT

D gene: .
V gene: TRBV27
clone size: many
J gene: TRBJ1-1
CDR3 protein: CASSLVGRTEAFF
CDR3 DNA: TGTGCCAGCAGTTTGGTGGGAAGGACTGAAGCTTTCTTT

D gene: .
V gene: TRBV20-1
clone size: many
J gene: TRBJ2-7
CDR3 protein: CSADDLFYEQYF
CDR3 DNA: TGCAGTGCTGACGACCTATTCTACGAGCAGTACTTC

D gene: .
V gene: TRBV20-1
clone size: many
J gene: TRBJ2-5
CDR3 protein: CSASFPTGTQYF
CDR3 DNA: TGCAGTGCTAGTTTCCCGACGGGGACCCAGTACTTC

D gene: .
V gene: TRBV6-1
clone size: many
J gene: TRBJ2-5
CDR3 protein: CASSGLGPTETQYF
CDR3 DNA: TGTGCCAGCAGTGGATTGGGGCCTACGGAGACCCAGTACTTC

D gene: .
V gene: TRBV27
clone size: many
J gene: TRBJ1-3
CDR3 protein: CASGATTGNTIYF
CDR3 DNA: TGTGCCAGCGGCGCGACTACTGGAAACACCATATATTTT

D gene: .
V gene: TRBV20-1
clone size: .
J gene: TRBJ2-7
CDR3 protein: CSARSLVLHEQYF
CDR3 DNA: TGCAGTGCTAGGTCCCTAGTTCTGCACGAGCAGTACTTC